This T cell receptor (beta chain) was recorded in a study of regulatory T cells in long-lasting Graves disease. Study-wide points: It was in persistent disease that TRBV28, TRBJ1-2 and TRBJ2-5 were favored. New patients shared around 1,000 public clonotypes, and persistent patients shared more, with a few thousand. Persistent Graves' patients showed less TCR diversity than newly diagnosed patients showed.

Time point reported: persistent/refractory GD, antithyroid drugs over 5 years with positive TRAb. PBMC-derived RNA was used for the TCR library. Xi'an, China, was home to the endocrinology department that provided patients. This clonotype was seen at least ten times. Its antigen is currently unknown. The CDR3 covers 15 residues. Germline CDR1 and CDR2: DFQATT and SNEGSKA (reference sequence). V shed 5 bases, J shed 1 base, and the junction held 11 bases outside the gene matches. Construction of the TCR beta libraries employed iRepertoire HTBI primers in conjunction with Arm-PCR of CDR3 regions. TCRdb re-called the multiplex PCR reads with MiXCR, one entry per CDR3 protein. The table lists 400,000 to 450,000 distinct CDR3 sequences, around 24% of them singletons.

The specimen was peripheral blood mononuclear cells (PBMCs), collected when the disease was refractory, from a patient treated with antithyroid drugs. The chain links TRBV20-1 to TRBJ2-7; 7 bases are a match to TRBD2. The sequence was collected from a female donor with Graves disease. CDR3 DNA: TGCAGTGCTGAGCTGGTCGGGAGGTGGTCCTACGAGCAGTACTTC. This translates into CSAELVGRWSYEQYF.